Below, 32 T cell receptor beta chains from the same sample are listed, as sequenced in a study of T-cell memory formation after mild COVID-19. TCRdb recomputed calls from the 5' RACE reads with MiXCR, one row per CDR3 protein. The sample consists of hundreds of thousands of distinct CDR3 sequences, roughly 18% of them appearing once. Specimen: PBMCs or a T cell subset sorted from them (not recorded which). The source is a man younger than 35 who had mild COVID-19 (a few samples of this study predate the infection). Cell type and time point are not known.

This clonotype showed up just a few times. V gene TRBV6-5 combines with J gene TRBJ1-1, with 8 bases aligning to TRBD1. The germline V gene has CDR1 MNHEY and CDR2 SVGAGI. V lost 6 bases and J lost 0; bases outside the gene matches: 6. CDR3 size: 15 residues. CDR3 DNA: TGTGCCAGCAGCTATGGACAGGGATTGAACACTGAAGCTTTCTTT. Its protein product is CASSYGQGLNTEAFF.

The table lists this clonotype with a few counts. The genes are TRBV20-1 and TRBJ2-1; D possibly corresponds to TRBD2 (6 bases). The CDR3 covers 13 residues. Germline V CDR1 and CDR2: DFQATT, SNEGSKA (reference sequence). With 1 base removed from V and 9 bases from J, the gap between germline ends came to 13 bases. CDR3 sequence (DNA): TGCAGTGCTAGAGTTCGGGGGACCGGTGAGCAGTTCTTC. Amino acid sequence: CSARVRGTGEQFF.

The rearrangement joins TRBV5-1 to TRBJ2-3, with TRBD1 identical over 8 bases. Germline CDR1 and CDR2: SGHRS and YFSETQ. The V and J ends lost 4 bases and 8 bases, in that order; junction bases with no gene match: 6. The CDR3 sequence is 13 residues long. The CDR3 loop reads CASSGGTGATQYF. The CDR3 DNA is TGCGCCAGCAGCGGCGGGACAGGAGCTACGCAGTATTTT.

V usage is TRBV13 and J usage is TRBJ2-5, with TRBD1 identical over 7 bases. With 1 base clipped from V and 5 bases from J, the junction kept 13 bases outside the gene matches. Per germline, CDR1 PRHDT and CDR2 FYEKMQ (reference sequence). This CDR3 contains 17 residues. This chain's CDR3 is CASSLAHRLTGWETQYF. CDR3 nucleotide sequence: TGTGCCAGCAGCTTAGCCCACCGATTGACAGGGTGGGAGACCCAGTACTTC.

This rearrangement joins TRBV5-4 to TRBJ1-1; 8 nucleotides line up with TRBD1. Trimming took 1 base from V and 11 from J; bases not matched to a gene: 4. The V gene's germline CDR1 is SGHNT and CDR2 YYREEE (reference sequence). The CDR3 loop spans 12 amino acids. Here the CDR3 reads CASSLNRDRAFF. As DNA, the CDR3 is TGTGCCAGCAGCTTGAACCGGGACAGGGCTTTCTTT. Full variable domain (remainder filled in from reference TRBV5-4 and TRBJ1-1): ETGVTQSPTHLIKTRGQQVTLRCSSQSGHNTVSWYQQALGQGPQFIFQYYREEENGRGNFPPRFSGLQFPNYSSELNVNALELDDSALYLCASSLNRDRAFFGQGTRLTVV.

The rearrangement uses TRBV20-1 and TRBJ1-1; D is possibly TRBD1 (5 bases). The germline V and J ends were trimmed by 3 bases and 6 bases, with 8 bases remaining between them. This CDR3 is built from 11 residues. Germline lookup yields CDR1 DFQATT and CDR2 SNEGSKA (reference sequence). The CDR3 coding sequence is TGCAGTGCTAGTTGGGGGTCTGAAGCTTTCTTT. Amino acids: CSASWGSEAFF.

This clonotype was picked up a small number of times. The chain uses TRBV4-1 and TRBJ2-3, with 10 bases matching TRBD2. The length of the CDR3 is 16 residues. Germline-derived CDR1 and CDR2 are MGHRA and YSYEKL. Unmatched junction bases numbered 6, after V lost 0 bases and J lost 6 bases. The CDR3 sequence: CASSQEASGGGDTQYF. CDR3 coding DNA: TGCGCCAGCAGCCAAGAGGCTAGCGGGGGAGGGGATACGCAGTATTTT.

V is TRBV27 and J is TRBJ1-5; D uncertain. CDR1 and CDR2 (germline): MNHEY, SMNVEV (reference sequence). V was trimmed by 4 bases and J by 3 bases, leaving 13 bases between them. The CDR3 has 15 residues. The CDR3 region is CASSSRAAFNQPQHF. DNA of the CDR3: TGTGCCAGCAGTTCCCGGGCGGCCTTCAATCAGCCCCAGCATTTT.

This clonotype was recorded a few times. The gene calls are TRBV5-1 and TRBJ2-2; possibly TRBD2 for D (5 bases). The ends were cut back, 4 bases at V and 4 bases at J, with 14 bases in the middle. Per germline, CDR1 SGHRS and CDR2 YFSETQ. This CDR3 region has 15 residues. CDR3 region: CASSPERAGTGELFF. CDR3 DNA: TGCGCCAGCAGCCCCGAACGTGCGGGCACCGGGGAGCTGTTTTTT.

This clonotype occurred a few times. The chain uses TRBV4-3 and TRBJ1-5; D gene uncertain. This CDR3 has 13 amino acids. The germline gives CDR1 LGHNA, CDR2 YSLEER. The ends were cut back, 5 bases at V and 1 base at J, with 6 bases in the middle. This CDR3 reads CASSGGSNQPQHF. CDR3 DNA: TGCGCCAGCAGCGGTGGCAGCAATCAGCCCCAGCATTTT.

This clonotype was counted only a few times. The rearrangement links TRBV7-8 to TRBJ2-7; 9 bases line up with TRBD2. CDR3 length equals 17 residues. The ends lost 4 bases at V and 0 bases at J; junction bases unmatched: 10. Germline-derived CDR1 and CDR2 are SGHVS and FQNEAQ. CDR3 sequence reads: CASSWSNSGGRSYEQYF. The DNA for the CDR3 is TGTGCCAGCAGCTGGTCGAATAGCGGGGGACGCTCCTACGAGCAGTACTTC.

This clonotype was seen a few times. Relative to the germline gene, one junction end is altered; a read error may explain this. The chain joins TRBV18 to TRBJ1-1; D not resolved. The CDR3 consists of 15 residues. Germline assignment: CDR1 KGHSH and CDR2 LQKENI. The CDR3 DNA reads TGTGCCAGCTCACCCCCCATCAGGAGGAACACTGAGGCTTTCTTT. This encodes CASSPPIRRNTEAFF.

At least ten counts were recorded for this clonotype. This chain joins TRBV24-1 and TRBJ2-5; 8 nucleotides line up with TRBD2. The CDR3 covers 15 residues. CDR1 is KGHDR and CDR2 is SFDVKD in the germline V gene. With 2 bases clipped from V and 5 bases from J, the junction kept 6 bases outside the gene matches. The CDR3 sequence: CATSDSAGGGETQYF. The CDR3 DNA is TGTGCCACCAGTGATTCCGCGGGCGGGGGGGAGACCCAGTACTTC.

The chain joins TRBV7-3 to TRBJ2-3; 7 nucleotides line up with TRBD2. Germline CDR1 and CDR2: SGHTA and FQGTGA. CDR3 length equals 15 residues. J lost 8 bases, V lost 3 bases, and 11 bases had no gene match. CDR3 sequence reads: CASSFRGGTSPTQYF. The DNA of the CDR3 is TGTGCCAGCAGCTTTCGGGGAGGGACGAGTCCTACGCAGTATTTT.

This clonotype was detected a few times. V gene TRBV12-3 or TRBV12-4 combines with J gene TRBJ2-1; 7 bases line up with TRBD2. This CDR3 comprises 16 residues. With V trimmed by 7 bases and J by 2 bases, 11 bases remained unmatched. CDR3 protein: CASTLRGLRTYNEQFF. CDR3 nucleotides: TGTGCCAGCACCCTCCGGGGACTACGCACCTACAATGAGCAGTTCTTC.

The chain recombines TRBV21-1 with TRBJ1-2; no DNA check was done on the table's D call, TRBD1. TRBV21-1 is noted as a pseudogene. The CDR3 runs 17 residues. This chain's CDR3 is CASSKAGPAEEDYGYTF. CDR3 DNA: TGTGCCAGCAGCAAAGCAGGCCCGGCAGAGGAAGACTATGGCTACACCTTC.

V gene TRBV7-2 combines with J gene TRBJ2-3; 9 bases align to TRBD1. The CDR3 loop spans 17 amino acids. Germline CDR1 reads SGHTA; CDR2 reads FQGNSA. Trimming took 1 base from V and 5 from J; bases not matched to a gene: 10. The CDR3 coding sequence is TGTGCCAGCAGCTTAGAGTTAGGGACAGGGCTTGGAGATACGCAGTATTTT. It codes for CASSLELGTGLGDTQYF.

This clonotype showed up many times. The chain combines TRBV5-1 with TRBJ2-4; 7 bases match TRBD1. V lost 2 bases, J lost 0 bases, and 5 bases stayed unmatched. The CDR3 has 16 residues. Germline CDR1 reads SGHRS; CDR2 reads YFSETQ. The CDR3 sequence: CASSLGGQLAKNIQYF. Written as DNA, the CDR3 is TGCGCCAGCAGCTTAGGGGGACAGCTAGCCAAAAACATTCAGTACTTC.

The rearrangement joins TRBV6-5 to TRBJ2-1; D might be TRBD2 (5 bases). The CDR3 has 11 amino acids. Germline V gene data show CDR1 as MNHEY and CDR2 as SVGAGI. V was pared by 7 bases and J by 10 bases, with 11 bases between. The CDR3 sequence: CASTGPGEQFF. The DNA of the CDR3 is TGTGCCAGCACCGGACCGGGAGAGCAGTTCTTC.

This chain uses TRBV5-1 with TRBJ2-1, with 7 bases lining up with TRBD2. V shed 6 bases, J shed 0 bases, and the junction held 9 bases outside the gene matches. This CDR3 contains 16 residues. CDR1 SGHRS and CDR2 YFSETQ come from the germline V gene. The CDR3 reads CASTPAGGSSYNEQFF. In DNA form, the CDR3 reads TGCGCCAGCACCCCTGCCGGGGGGAGCTCCTACAATGAGCAGTTCTTC.

This clonotype was picked up a small number of times. The chain employs TRBV7-2 and TRBJ2-3; TRBD1 might be the D (6 bases). The germline CDR1 and CDR2 sequences are SGHTA and FQGNSA. Trimming cost V 4 bases and J 8 bases, with 22 bases left between them. CDR3 length: 16 amino acids. CDR3 sequence: CASSSGVGYGQGTQYF. The CDR3 region has the DNA TGTGCCAGCAGCTCAGGGGTAGGCTATGGTCAGGGTACGCAGTATTTT.

The V and J genes are TRBV12-3 or TRBV12-4 and TRBJ1-2; no clear D gene. This CDR3 spans 15 amino acids. The V end lost 5 bases, the J end lost 4 bases, and 17 bases lay between the germline ends. CDR3 bases: TGTGCCAGCAGTCGAGCCGGAGGCGGACCCTATGGCTACACCTTC. Its translation: CASSRAGGGPYGYTF.

The V and J genes are TRBV5-4 and TRBJ2-7; D not resolved. The CDR3 has 13 amino acids. Germline V gives CDR1 SGHNT, CDR2 YYREEE (reference sequence). V was shortened by 2 bases and J by 12 bases, with 18 bases between the two germline ends. The DNA for the CDR3 is TGTGCCAGCAGCTTAAACAGCGATCTTTCGTGGTACTTC. Its protein is CASSLNSDLSWYF.

This clonotype was seen only a few times. The chain couples TRBV20-1 to TRBJ2-1; D remains ambiguous. Germline V gene sequence: CDR1 DFQATT, CDR2 SNEGSKA (reference sequence). CDR3 length: 12 residues. V shed 6 bases and J shed 12 bases, with 18 bases lying between them. The CDR3 region is CSAPRPAKLQFF. The CDR3 region has the DNA TGCAGTGCCCCCCGGCCAGCAAAGTTGCAGTTCTTC.

The gene calls are TRBV5-6 and TRBJ2-7; D is tentatively TRBD1 or TRBD2 (5 bases each). V was clipped by 4 bases and J by 3 bases, with 11 bases between them. The CDR3 loop spans 13 amino acids. Germline V lookup: CDR1 SGHDT, CDR2 YYEEEE. This CDR3 reads CASSRGAVYEQYV. The CDR3 DNA is TGTGCCAGCAGCCGAGGGGCAGTCTACGAGCAGTACGTC.

The rearrangement links TRBV5-6 to TRBJ1-3; D is unresolved. The CDR3 totals 17 residues. Deletions cut 4 bases from V and 0 bases from J, with 17 bases between. Germline V lookup: CDR1 SGHDT, CDR2 YYEEEE. In nucleotides, the CDR3 is TGTGCCAGCAGCACGCCAACGGACGGGGACTCTGGAAACACCATATATTTT. It yields the protein CASSTPTDGDSGNTIYF.

V is TRBV4-1 and J is TRBJ2-3; a possible D gene is TRBD2 (5 bases). V lost 4 bases to trimming and J lost 4 bases, with 15 bases between them. CDR3 length equals 15 residues. Per germline, CDR1 MGHRA and CDR2 YSYEKL. The CDR3 reads CASSRAAAAPDTQYF. The CDR3, as DNA: TGCGCCAGCAGCCGAGCAGCGGCGGCTCCAGATACGCAGTATTTT.

The chain is built from TRBV7-2 and TRBJ1-2; D is unresolved. The CDR3 loop spans 15 amino acids. The V end was cut by 5 bases, the J end by 0 bases, with 13 bases between. Germline V lookup: CDR1 SGHTA, CDR2 FQGNSA. Here the CDR3 reads CASSRAAEANYGYTF. CDR3 bases: TGTGCCAGCAGCCGAGCGGCGGAAGCTAACTATGGCTACACCTTC. The variable domain in full, completed from reference TRBV7-2 and TRBJ1-2, reads GAGVSQSPSNKVTEKGKDVELRCDPISGHTALYWYRQSLGQGLEFLIYFQGNSAPDKSGLPSDRFSAERTGGSVSTLTIQRTQQEDSAVYLCASSRAAEANYGYTFGSGTRLTVV.

A few counts support this clonotype. The chain joins TRBV12-3 or TRBV12-4 to TRBJ2-1; no firm D call. Trimming removed 6 bases at V and 5 bases at J, with 11 bases between. The CDR3 extends over 13 amino acids. The CDR3 region is CASRRHRDNEQFF. The CDR3, as DNA: TGTGCCAGCAGGAGGCACCGGGACAATGAGCAGTTCTTC.

This clonotype has ten or more counts. V gene TRBV7-9 combines with J gene TRBJ2-7, with TRBD2 as a possible D gene (6 bases). The V and J ends lost 5 bases and 3 bases respectively, with 17 bases between them. Germline V gene lookup returns CDR1 SEHNR and CDR2 FQNEAQ (reference sequence). The CDR3 is made up of 15 amino acids. CDR3 protein: CASSPKLAKGYEQYF. The CDR3, as DNA: TGTGCCAGCAGCCCGAAACTAGCTAAAGGCTACGAGCAGTACTTC.

The chain couples TRBV6-2 or TRBV6-3 to TRBJ2-7; D remains unclear. V was pared by 2 bases and J by 5 bases, with 10 bases between. Germline CDR1 is MNHEY and CDR2 is SVGEGT. This CDR3 is built from 13 residues. CDR3 residues: CASSYVGFHEQYF. In DNA, the CDR3 is TGTGCCAGCAGTTACGTGGGGTTTCACGAGCAGTACTTC.

This clonotype was recorded many times. The CDR3 nucleotides read TGTGCCAGCAGCTCCACAGGGGGAGGGGAAAAACTGTTTTTT. Protein product: CASSSTGGGEKLFF. This sequence joins TRBV5-4 and TRBJ1-4; 8 bases match TRBD1. The V gene end was trimmed by 3 bases and the J gene end by 8 bases; junction bases not matched to a gene: 6. Germline V gene lookup returns CDR1 SGHNT and CDR2 YYREEE (reference sequence). The CDR3 loop spans 14 amino acids.